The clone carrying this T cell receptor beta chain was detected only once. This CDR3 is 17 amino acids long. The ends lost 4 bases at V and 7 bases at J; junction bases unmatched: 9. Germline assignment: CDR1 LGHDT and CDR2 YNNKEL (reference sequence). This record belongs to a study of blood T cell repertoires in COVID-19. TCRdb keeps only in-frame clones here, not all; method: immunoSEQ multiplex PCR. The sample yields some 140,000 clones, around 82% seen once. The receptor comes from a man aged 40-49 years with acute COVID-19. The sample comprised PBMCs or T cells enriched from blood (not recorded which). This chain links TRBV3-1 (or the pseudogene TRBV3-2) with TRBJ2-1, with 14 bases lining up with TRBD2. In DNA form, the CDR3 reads TGTGCCAGCAGCCCAAGAAGACTAGCGGGAGGGCAGAATGAGCAGTTCTTC. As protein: CASSPRRLAGGQNEQFF.